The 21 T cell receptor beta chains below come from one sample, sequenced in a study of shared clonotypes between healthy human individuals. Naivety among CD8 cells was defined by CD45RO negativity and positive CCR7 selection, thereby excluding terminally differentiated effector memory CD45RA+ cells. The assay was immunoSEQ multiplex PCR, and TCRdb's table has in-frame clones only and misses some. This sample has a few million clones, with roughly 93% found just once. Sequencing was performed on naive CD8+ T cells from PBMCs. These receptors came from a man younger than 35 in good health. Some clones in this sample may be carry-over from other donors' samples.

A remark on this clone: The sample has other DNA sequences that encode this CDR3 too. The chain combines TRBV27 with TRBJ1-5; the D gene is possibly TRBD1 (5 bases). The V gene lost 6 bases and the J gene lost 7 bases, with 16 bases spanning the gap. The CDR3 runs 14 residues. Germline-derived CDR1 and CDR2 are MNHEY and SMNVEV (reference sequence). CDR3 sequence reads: CASSLRDPRQPQHF. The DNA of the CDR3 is TGTGCCAGCAGCCTACGGGACCCGCGGCAGCCCCAGCATTTT.

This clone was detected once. CDR3 in amino acids: CASSQGAAQETQYF. CDR3 coding DNA: TGCGCCAGCAGCCAGGGCGCAGCTCAAGAGACCCAGTACTTC. The chain uses TRBV4-1 and TRBJ2-5; D is undetermined. Germline lookup yields CDR1 MGHRA and CDR2 YSYEKL. V lost 3 bases, J lost 2 bases, and 10 bases lay in between. The CDR3 is 14 amino acids.

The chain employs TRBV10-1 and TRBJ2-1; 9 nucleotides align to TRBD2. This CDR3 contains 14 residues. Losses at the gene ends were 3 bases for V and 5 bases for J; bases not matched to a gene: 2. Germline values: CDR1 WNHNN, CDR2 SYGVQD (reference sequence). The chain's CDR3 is CASSDGTSHNEQFF. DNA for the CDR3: TGCGCCAGCAGTGATGGGACTAGCCACAATGAGCAGTTCTTC.

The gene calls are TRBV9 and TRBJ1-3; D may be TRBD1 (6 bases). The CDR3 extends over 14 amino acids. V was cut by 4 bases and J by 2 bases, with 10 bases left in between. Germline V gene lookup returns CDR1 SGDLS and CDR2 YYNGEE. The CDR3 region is CASSLTGTGNTIYF. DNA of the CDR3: TGTGCCAGCAGCTTAACAGGGACTGGAAACACCATATATTTT.

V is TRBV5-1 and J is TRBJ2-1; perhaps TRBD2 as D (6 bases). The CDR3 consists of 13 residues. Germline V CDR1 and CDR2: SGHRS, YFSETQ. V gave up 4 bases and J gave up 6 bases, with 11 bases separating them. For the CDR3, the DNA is TGCGCCAGCAGCCCCGGGACTTTCAATGAGCAGTTCTTC. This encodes CASSPGTFNEQFF.

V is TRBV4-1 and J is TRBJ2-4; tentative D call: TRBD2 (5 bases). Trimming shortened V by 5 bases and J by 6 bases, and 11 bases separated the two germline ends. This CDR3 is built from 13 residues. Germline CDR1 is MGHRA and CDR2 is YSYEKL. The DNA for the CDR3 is TGCGCCAGCAGCTCGACCCTAGCAAACATTCAGTACTTC. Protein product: CASSSTLANIQYF.

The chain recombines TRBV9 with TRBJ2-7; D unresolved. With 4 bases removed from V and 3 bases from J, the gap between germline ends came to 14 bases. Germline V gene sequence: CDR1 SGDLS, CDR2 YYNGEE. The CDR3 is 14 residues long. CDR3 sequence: CASSYSSGDYEQYF. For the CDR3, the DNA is TGTGCCAGCAGCTACAGTTCCGGTGACTACGAGCAGTACTTC.

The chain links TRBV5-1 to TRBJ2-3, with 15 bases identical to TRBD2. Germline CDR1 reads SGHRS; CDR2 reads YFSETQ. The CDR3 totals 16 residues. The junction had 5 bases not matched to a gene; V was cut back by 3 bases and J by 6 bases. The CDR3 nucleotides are TGCGCCAGCAGCTGGACTAGCGGGAGGGCCTTTGATACGCAGTATTTT. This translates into CASSWTSGRAFDTQYF.

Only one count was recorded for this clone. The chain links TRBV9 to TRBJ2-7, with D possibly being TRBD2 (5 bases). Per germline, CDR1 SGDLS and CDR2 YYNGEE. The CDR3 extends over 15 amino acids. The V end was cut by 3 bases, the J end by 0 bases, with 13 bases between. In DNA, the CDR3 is TGTGCCAGCAGCGCCGGGGTTGGGATCTCCTACGAGCAGTACTTC. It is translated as CASSAGVGISYEQYF.

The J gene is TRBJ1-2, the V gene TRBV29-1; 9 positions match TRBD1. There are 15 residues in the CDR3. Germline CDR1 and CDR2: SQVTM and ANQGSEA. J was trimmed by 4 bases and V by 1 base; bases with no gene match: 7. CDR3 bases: TGCAGCGTTGAAGGGACAGGGGCAAGGAGCTATGGCTACACCTTC. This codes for CSVEGTGARSYGYTF.

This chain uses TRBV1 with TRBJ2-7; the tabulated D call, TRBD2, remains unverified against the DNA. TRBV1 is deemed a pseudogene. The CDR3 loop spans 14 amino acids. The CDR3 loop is CTSGKGGDTYEQYF. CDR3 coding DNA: TGCACCAGCGGTAAGGGCGGGGATACCTACGAGCAGTACTTC.

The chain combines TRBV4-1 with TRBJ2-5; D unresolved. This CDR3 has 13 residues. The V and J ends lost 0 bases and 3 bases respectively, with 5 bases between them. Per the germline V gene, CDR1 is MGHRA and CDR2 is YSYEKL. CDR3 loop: CASSQDGKETQYF. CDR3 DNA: TGCGCCAGCAGCCAAGACGGTAAAGAGACCCAGTACTTC.

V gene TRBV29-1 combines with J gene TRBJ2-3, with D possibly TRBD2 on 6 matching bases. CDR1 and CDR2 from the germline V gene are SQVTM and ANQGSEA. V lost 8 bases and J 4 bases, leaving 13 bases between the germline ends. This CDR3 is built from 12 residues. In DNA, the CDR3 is TGCAGCTTATTCGGGGGACCAGATACGCAGTATTTT. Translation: CSLFGGPDTQYF.

DNA for the CDR3: TGTGCCAGCAGCTTGGTCCCTAGCGGGGTACTCACAGATACGCAGTATTTT. Protein product: CASSLVPSGVLTDTQYF. The chain combines TRBV5-5 with TRBJ2-3; 9 positions match TRBD2. The CDR3 is 17 amino acids. Germline CDR1 and CDR2: SGHKS and YYEKEE (reference sequence). Trimming took 0 bases from V and 2 from J; bases not matched to a gene: 7.

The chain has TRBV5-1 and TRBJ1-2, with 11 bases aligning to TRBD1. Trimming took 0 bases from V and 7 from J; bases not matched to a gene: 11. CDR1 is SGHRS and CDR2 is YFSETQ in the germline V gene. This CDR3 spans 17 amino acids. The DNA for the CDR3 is TGCGCCAGCAGCTTGGCCTCTGTGGACAGGGGGCGAAGTGGCTACACCTTC. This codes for CASSLASVDRGRSGYTF.

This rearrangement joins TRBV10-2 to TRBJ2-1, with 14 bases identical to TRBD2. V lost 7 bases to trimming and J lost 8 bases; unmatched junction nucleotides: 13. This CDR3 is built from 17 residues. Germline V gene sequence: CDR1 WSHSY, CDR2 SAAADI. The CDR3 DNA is TGCGCCAGCACCGCGGGGTGGGGACTAGCGGGAGAAGATGAGCAGTTCTTC. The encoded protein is CASTAGWGLAGEDEQFF.

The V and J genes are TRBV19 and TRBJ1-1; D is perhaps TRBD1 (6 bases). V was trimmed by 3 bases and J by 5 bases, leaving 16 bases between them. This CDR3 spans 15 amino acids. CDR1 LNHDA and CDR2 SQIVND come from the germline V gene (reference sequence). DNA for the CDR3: TGTGCCAGTAGTATTCGGGGGCGAATATTGACTGAAGCTTTCTTT. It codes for CASSIRGRILTEAFF.

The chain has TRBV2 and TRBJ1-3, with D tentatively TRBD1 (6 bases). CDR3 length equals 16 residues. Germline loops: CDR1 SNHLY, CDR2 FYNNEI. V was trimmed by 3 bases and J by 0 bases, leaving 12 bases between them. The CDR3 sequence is CASSERGEYSGNTIYF. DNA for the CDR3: TGTGCCAGCAGTGAGAGGGGGGAATACTCTGGAAACACCATATATTTT.

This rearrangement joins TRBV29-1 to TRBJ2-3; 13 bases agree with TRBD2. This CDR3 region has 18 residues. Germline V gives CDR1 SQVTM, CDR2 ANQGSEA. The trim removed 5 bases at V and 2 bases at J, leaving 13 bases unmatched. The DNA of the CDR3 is TGCAGCGTTCCAATACTAGCGGGAGGGCCTCATGTCACAGATACGCAGTATTTT. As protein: CSVPILAGGPHVTDTQYF.

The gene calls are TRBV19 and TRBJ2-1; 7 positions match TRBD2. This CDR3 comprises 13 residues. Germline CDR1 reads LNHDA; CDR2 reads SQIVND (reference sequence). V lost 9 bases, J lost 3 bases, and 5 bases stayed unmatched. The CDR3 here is CASRLANYNEQFF. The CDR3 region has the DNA TGTGCCAGCCGACTAGCAAACTACAATGAGCAGTTCTTC.

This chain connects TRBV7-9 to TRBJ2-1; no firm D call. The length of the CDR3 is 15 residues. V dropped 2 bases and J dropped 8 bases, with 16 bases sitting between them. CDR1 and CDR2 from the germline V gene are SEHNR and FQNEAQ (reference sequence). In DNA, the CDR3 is TGTGCCAGCAGCTTAAAGCGACCGAGTCCCGATGAGCAGTTCTTC. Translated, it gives CASSLKRPSPDEQFF.